The T cell receptor beta chain described here comes from a study of regulatory T cells in long-lasting Graves disease. The time point denotes: persistent/refractory GD, antithyroid drugs over 5 years with positive TRAb. The TCR library was made from RNA that had been extracted from PBMCs in TRIzol. Study-level findings and limits: Peripheral blood, not thyroid tissue, was the sole material studied. Public clonotype sharing was higher in persistent than newly diagnosed patients.

This CDR3 spans 14 amino acids. Germline assignment: CDR1 SGHVS and CDR2 FQNEAQ. The V and J ends lost 6 bases and 1 base, in that order; junction bases with no gene match: 6. This clonotype was detected ten times or more. Its target is not known. HTBI primers from iRepertoire and Arm-PCR of CDR3 regions yielded the TCR beta libraries. TCRdb re-called the multiplex PCR reads with MiXCR, one entry per CDR3 protein. The profile shows 350,000 to 450,000 distinct CDR3 sequences, approximately 25% of them singletons. The rearrangement links TRBV7-8 to TRBJ2-7, with 7 bases fitting TRBD1. The clonotype originates from a woman aged 40 to 50 with Graves disease. This specimen consisted of peripheral blood mononuclear cells (PBMCs), obtained when the disease was refractory, from a patient treated with antithyroid drugs. CDR3 in amino acids: CASRRPGQSYEQYF. The CDR3 coding sequence is TGTGCCAGCAGGCGACCGGGACAGTCCTACGAGCAGTACTTC.